A single TCR beta chain is shown here with its context. Antigen: not known. The germline gives CDR1 GTSNPN, CDR2 SVGIG (reference sequence). The CDR3 is 15 residues long. The V and J ends lost 0 bases and 7 bases respectively, with 16 bases between them. The data were taken from a study of T cells in narcolepsy. About the study: Enrolled donors included narcolepsy type 1 or type 2 patients and healthy controls.

Regarding the study as a whole: Some memory CD4+ repertoires had no autoreactive clone sequences.

Repertoires were generated with immunoSEQ multiplex PCR, while TCRdb's copy carries only in-frame clones and drops some. Here the sample spans 30,000 or so clones, 60% to 85% being singletons. The origin of this receptor is a human donor in good health. This chain links TRBV30 with TRBJ2-1, with D perhaps matching TRBD1 or TRBD2 (6 bases each). The sequencing sample was made of memory (CD45RA-) CD4+ T cells from blood. CDR3 in amino acids: CAWSVGGFGKNEQFF. Written as DNA, the CDR3 is TGTGCCTGGAGTGTAGGGGGGTTCGGTAAGAATGAGCAGTTCTTC.